Sequencing of this TCR beta chain was carried out in a study of T-cell memory formation after mild COVID-19. A single record per CDR3 protein comes from TCRdb applying MiXCR to the 5' RACE reads. The repertoire consists of fewer than 95,000 distinct CDR3 sequences, with approximately 16% occurring once and the leading ten covering 39%. The CDR3 totals 14 residues. Germline CDR1 SGHDT, CDR2 YYEEEE. Trimming took off 4 bases at V and 5 bases at J, with 15 bases between the two ends. This chain joins TRBV5-6 and TRBJ1-2; the D gene is possibly TRBD1 (5 bases). This receptor was taken from a man younger than 30 who had mild COVID-19 (a few samples of this study predate the infection). Cell type and time point are not known. What was sequenced was PBMCs or a T cell subset sorted from them (not recorded which). This CDR3 reads CASSDAGRTYGYTF. The CDR3, as DNA: TGTGCCAGCAGCGACGCAGGGAGGACTTATGGCTACACCTTC.